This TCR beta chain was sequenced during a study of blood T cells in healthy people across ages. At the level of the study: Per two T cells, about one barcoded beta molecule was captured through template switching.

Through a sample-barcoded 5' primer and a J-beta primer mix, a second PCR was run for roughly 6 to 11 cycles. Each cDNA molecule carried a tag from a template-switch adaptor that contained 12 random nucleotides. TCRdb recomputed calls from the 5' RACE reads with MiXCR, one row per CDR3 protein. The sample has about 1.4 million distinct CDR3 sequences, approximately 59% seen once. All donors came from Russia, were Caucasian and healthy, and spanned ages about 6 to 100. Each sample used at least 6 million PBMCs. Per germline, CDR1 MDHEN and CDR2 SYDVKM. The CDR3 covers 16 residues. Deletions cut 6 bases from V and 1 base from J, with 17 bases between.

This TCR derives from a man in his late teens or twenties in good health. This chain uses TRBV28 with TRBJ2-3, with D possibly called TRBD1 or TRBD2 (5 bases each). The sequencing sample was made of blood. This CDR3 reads CASRASDEGRTDTQYF. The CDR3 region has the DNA TGTGCCAGCAGGGCCTCTGATGAGGGGCGCACAGATACGCAGTATTTT. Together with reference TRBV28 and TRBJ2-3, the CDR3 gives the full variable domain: DVKVTQSSRYLVKRTGEKVFLECVQDMDHENMFWYRQDPGLGLRLIYFSYDVKMKEKGDIPEGYSVSREKKERFSLILESASTNQTSMYLCASRASDEGRTDTQYFGPGTRLTVL.